The clone carrying this T cell receptor (beta chain) was counted only a few times. The antigen is unknown. The data were obtained in a study of T cell responses to AZD1222 COVID-19 vaccine. Study-wide context: Pooling covered second doses at about 4 or about 12 weeks. Study results and caveats: Spike regions recognized by vaccine-associated CD4 TCRs spanned the protein, led by 160-218 and 743-854. Without day 14 samples, only post-peak T cell repertoires were studied.

The method was immunoSEQ multiplex PCR; TCRdb's version includes in-frame clones alone and lacks a portion of them. Of about 170,000 clones listed, over 85% are singletons. Specimen: peripheral blood, collected on day 0 of AZD1222 vaccination. The sequence was obtained from an adult in good health.

This CDR3 is CASSGTGNEQFF. Here the CDR3 DNA reads TGTGCCTCGAGCGGGACAGGCAATGAGCAGTTCTTC. The chain combines TRBV28 with TRBJ2-1; D is perhaps TRBD1 (8 bases). The V gene lost 11 bases and the J gene lost 6 bases, with 14 bases spanning the gap. Germline CDR1 reads MDHEN; CDR2 reads SYDVKM. The CDR3 extends over 12 amino acids.